This TCR beta chain was retrieved from a study of Graves' ophthalmopathy and Graves' hyperthyroidism. Researchers took RNA transcripts and amplified TCR beta CDR3 regions from them. The workflow started with a first-round RT-PCR run with HTBI primers and then moved on to a second-round multiplex PCR. TCRdb re-called the multiplex PCR reads with MiXCR, one entry per CDR3 protein. This sample has approximately 160,000 distinct CDR3 sequences, with around two fifths found just once. Trimming shortened V by 1 base and J by 4 bases, and 14 bases separated the two germline ends. Germline CDR1 is LGHNA and CDR2 is YSLEER. This CDR3 has 16 residues. Ten or more counts support this clonotype.

V and J are TRBV4-3 and TRBJ1-3; D ambiguous. Sequencing was carried out using peripheral blood. This TCR was recovered from a man aged 25-40 years with Graves' ophthalmopathy. The CDR3 DNA reads TGCGCCAGCAGCCAAGGCTATTCTCGGACCGGAAACACCATATATTTT. It is translated as CASSQGYSRTGNTIYF.